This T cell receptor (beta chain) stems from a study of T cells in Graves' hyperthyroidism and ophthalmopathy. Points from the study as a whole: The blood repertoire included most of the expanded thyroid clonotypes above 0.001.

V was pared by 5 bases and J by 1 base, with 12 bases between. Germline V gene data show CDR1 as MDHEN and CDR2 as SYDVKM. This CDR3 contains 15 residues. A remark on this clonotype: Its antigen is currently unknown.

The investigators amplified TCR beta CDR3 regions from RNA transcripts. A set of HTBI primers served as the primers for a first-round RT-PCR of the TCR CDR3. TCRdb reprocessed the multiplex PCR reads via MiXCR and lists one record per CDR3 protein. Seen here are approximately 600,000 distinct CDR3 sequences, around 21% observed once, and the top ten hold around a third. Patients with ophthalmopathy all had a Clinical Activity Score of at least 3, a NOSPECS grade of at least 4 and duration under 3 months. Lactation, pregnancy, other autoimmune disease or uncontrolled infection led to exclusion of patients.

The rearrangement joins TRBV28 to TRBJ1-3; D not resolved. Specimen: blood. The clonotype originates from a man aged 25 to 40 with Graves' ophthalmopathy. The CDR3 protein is CASSGGGISGNTIYF. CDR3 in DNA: TGTGCCAGCAGTGGAGGAGGGATATCTGGAAACACCATATATTTT.